This entry describes one TCR beta chain. This sample was taken from a study of blood T cell repertoires in COVID-19. Overall study: There were acute and convalescent COVID-19 samples, and they came from the United States, Italy and Spain.

Only in-frame clones appear in the TCRdb table, and some are missing; sequencing was by immunoSEQ multiplex PCR. The table includes about 25,000 clones, about 76% detected once. Germline V lookup: CDR1 MNHEY, CDR2 SMNVEV (reference sequence). Germline trimming cut 6 bases from V and 4 bases from J; bases unmatched to any gene: 6. This CDR3 region has 14 residues. The chain is built from TRBV27 and TRBJ2-3; TRBD1 aligns across 8 bases. The clonotype originates from a man in his 70s with acute or convalescent COVID-19. The sample was peripheral blood. The CDR3 reads CASRSDRGSDTQYF. CDR3 DNA sequence: TGTGCCAGCAGGAGCGACAGGGGATCAGATACGCAGTATTTT.